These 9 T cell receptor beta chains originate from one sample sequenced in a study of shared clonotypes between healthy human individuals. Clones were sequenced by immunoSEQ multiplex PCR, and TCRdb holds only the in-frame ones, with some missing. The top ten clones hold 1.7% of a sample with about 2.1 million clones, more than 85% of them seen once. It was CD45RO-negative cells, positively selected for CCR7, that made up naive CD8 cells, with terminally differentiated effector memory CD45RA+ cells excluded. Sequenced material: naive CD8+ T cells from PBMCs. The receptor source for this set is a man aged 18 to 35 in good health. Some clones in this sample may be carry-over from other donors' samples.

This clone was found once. The CDR3 DNA reads TGTGCCAGCGGGGACGGTCCCCATCAGCCCCAGCATTTT. It codes for CASGDGPHQPQHF. The chain combines TRBV6-5 with TRBJ1-5; weak D call: TRBD1 (5 bases). V was pared by 8 bases and J by 5 bases, with 13 bases between. In germline, CDR1 is MNHEY, CDR2 SVGAGI. The length of the CDR3 is 13 residues.

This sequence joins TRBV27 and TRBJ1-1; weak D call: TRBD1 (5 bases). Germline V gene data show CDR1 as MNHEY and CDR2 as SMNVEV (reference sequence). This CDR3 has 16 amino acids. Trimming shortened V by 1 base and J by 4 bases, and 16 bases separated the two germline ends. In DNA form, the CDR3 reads TGTGCCAGCAGTTTATTGGGGCACCTTAGACCCACTGAAGCTTTCTTT. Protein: CASSLLGHLRPTEAFF.

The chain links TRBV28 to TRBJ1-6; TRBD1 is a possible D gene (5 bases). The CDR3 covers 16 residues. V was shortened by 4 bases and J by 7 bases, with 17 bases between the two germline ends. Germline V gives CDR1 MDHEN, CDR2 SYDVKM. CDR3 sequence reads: CASSSTTGPSNSPLHF. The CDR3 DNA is TGTGCCAGCAGTTCTACAACAGGCCCCAGCAATTCACCCCTCCACTTT.

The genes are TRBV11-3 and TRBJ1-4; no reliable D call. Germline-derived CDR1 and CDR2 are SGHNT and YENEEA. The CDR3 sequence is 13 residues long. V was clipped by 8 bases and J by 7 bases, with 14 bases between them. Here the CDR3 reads CASSRSPGEKLFF. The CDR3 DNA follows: TGTGCCAGCTCCCGATCCCCGGGTGAAAAACTGTTTTTT. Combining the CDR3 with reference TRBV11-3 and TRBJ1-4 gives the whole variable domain EAGVVQSPRYKIIEKKQPVAFWCNPISGHNTLYWYLQNLGQGPELLIRYENEEAVDDSQLPKDRFSAERLKGVDSTLKIQPAELGDSAVYLCASSRSPGEKLFFGSGTQLSVL.

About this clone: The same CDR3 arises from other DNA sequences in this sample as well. CDR3 sequence reads: CASSLVSANTEAFF. For the CDR3, the DNA is TGTGCCAGCAGCTTAGTATCGGCGAACACTGAAGCTTTCTTT. The gene calls are TRBV7-9 and TRBJ1-1; D is ambiguous. Germline V gene sequence: CDR1 SEHNR, CDR2 FQNEAQ (reference sequence). V was pared by 1 base and J by 1 base, with 7 bases between. The CDR3 totals 14 residues.

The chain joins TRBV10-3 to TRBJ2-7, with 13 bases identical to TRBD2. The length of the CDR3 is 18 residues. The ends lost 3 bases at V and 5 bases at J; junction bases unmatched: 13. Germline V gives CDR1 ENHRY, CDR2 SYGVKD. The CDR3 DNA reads TGTGCCATCAGTGACTACCTCCGGACTAGCGGGAGTTTCCACGAGCAGTACTTC. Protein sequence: CAISDYLRTSGSFHEQYF.

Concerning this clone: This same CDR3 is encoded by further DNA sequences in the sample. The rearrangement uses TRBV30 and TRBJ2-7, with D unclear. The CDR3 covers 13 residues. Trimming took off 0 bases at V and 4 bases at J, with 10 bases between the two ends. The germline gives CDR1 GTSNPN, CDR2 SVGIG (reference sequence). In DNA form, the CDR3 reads TGTGCCTGGAGTGTACTCCCTGGATACGAGCAGTACTTC. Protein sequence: CAWSVLPGYEQYF.

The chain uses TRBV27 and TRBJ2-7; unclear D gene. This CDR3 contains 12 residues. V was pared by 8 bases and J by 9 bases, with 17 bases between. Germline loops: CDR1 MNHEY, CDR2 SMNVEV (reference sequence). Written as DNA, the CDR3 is TGTGCCAGCGCAGACCTTCCCCCTGGGCAGTACTTC. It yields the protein CASADLPPGQYF.

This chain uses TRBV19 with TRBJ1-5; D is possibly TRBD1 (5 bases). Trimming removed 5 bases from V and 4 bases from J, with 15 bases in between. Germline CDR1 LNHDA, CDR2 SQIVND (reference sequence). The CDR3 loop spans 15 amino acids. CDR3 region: CASSRKGGANQPQHF. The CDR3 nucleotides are TGTGCCAGTAGTCGGAAGGGAGGGGCTAATCAGCCCCAGCATTTT.